These T cell receptor beta chains were read from a single sample in a study of CD8 T cells in Susac syndrome. A single record per CDR3 protein comes from TCRdb applying MiXCR to the immunoSEQ multiplex PCR reads. Here the sample spans some 300,000 distinct CDR3 sequences, 85% being singletons. The sample consisted of CD8+ T cells from PBMCs. The receptors stem from a human donor with multiple sclerosis. Both conserved end residues are trimmed from each CDR3. Each record gives: J gene, V gene, clone size, CDR3 protein. Size is omitted from some rows. Given values are once, few, many or a class for expanded clones.

>TRBJ2-7|TRBV11-1|-
ASSFNIPSYEQY
>TRBJ1-2|TRBV7-9|once
ATRDRENYGYT
>TRBJ1-1|TRBV20-1|-
SAPLAAGGRKVAF
>TRBJ2-5|TRBV15|-
ATSSRGRQETQY
>TRBJ1-4|TRBV27|-
ASRRHVFNEKLF
>TRBJ1-5|TRBV27|-
ASSLEAYQPQH
>TRBJ2-7|TRBV7-9|-
ASRGGQGRGEQY
>TRBJ2-7|TRBV5-1|-
ASSSSRAISYEQY
>TRBJ2-3|TRBV9|-
ASSVGGSGSMTDTQY
>TRBJ1-6|TRBV20-1|-
SASGVQGNSPLH
>TRBJ2-3|TRBV13|-
ASSGGLEADTQY
>TRBJ2-4|TRBV27|-
ASSSDRGELAKNIQY
>TRBJ2-1|TRBV2|-
ASSEVPGDRGQKWDEQF
>TRBJ2-2|TRBV15|-
ATSPLWASGTGELF
>TRBJ2-1|TRBV19|few
ASSFLGGYNEQF
>TRBJ1-2|TRBV19|-
ASEGRGPGYT
>TRBJ2-1|TRBV7-9|-
ASSLVTSWGNEQF
>TRBJ2-3|TRBV27|-
ASSSDRGQADTQY
>TRBJ1-2|TRBV2|-
ASSSGVPNYGYT
>TRBJ1-1|TRBV7-9|-
ASSLVSQGLTEAF
>TRBJ2-1|TRBV27|-
ASSLYGGNEQF
>TRBJ2-1|TRBV20-1|-
SARGHPSSYNEQF
>TRBJ1-1|TRBV29-1|-
SVYRGTEAF
>TRBJ2-3|TRBV7-9|-
ASSPSGGSTDTQY
>TRBJ1-1|TRBV6-5|-
ASSYEGPPGAWNTEAF
>TRBJ2-1|TRBV3-1|-
ASSQDLGGRFTYNEQF
>TRBJ1-1|TRBV19|-
ASSAWTAGTEAF
>TRBJ2-2|TRBV28|-
ASSFYGGNTGELF
>TRBJ2-7|TRBV5-6|-
ASSPGWGGAYEQY
>TRBJ1-2|TRBV9|-
ASSSGGSDGYT
>TRBJ2-7|TRBV19|-
ASNDGVTYEQY
>TRBJ1-4|TRBV7-9|-
ASSLVLGLDEKLF
>TRBJ2-1|TRBV7-9|-
ASISAGPYNEQF
>TRBJ1-1|TRBV12-3/TRBV12-4|-
ASSAPAASPAGIETEAF
>TRBJ2-2|TRBV6-2/TRBV6-3|-
ASSYGGELF
>TRBJ2-7|TRBV7-9|-
ASCGGTYEQY
>TRBJ2-7|TRBV6-6|-
ASTWGINEQY
>TRBJ1-2|TRBV10-2|-
ASRNRDGYT
>TRBJ2-7|TRBV27|few
ASSLAASGYEQY
>TRBJ2-7|TRBV18|-
ASSPPDPAYSYEQY
>TRBJ2-7|TRBV4-3|-
ASSQSRVGTYEQY
>TRBJ2-5|TRBV19|-
ASSIEGNQETQY
>TRBJ2-5|TRBV6-2/TRBV6-3|-
ASSRGLAGGVFWETQY
>TRBJ2-1|TRBV3-1|-
ASSPGLGAAFEQF
>TRBJ2-7|TRBV6-5|-
ASSYSSGEAVYEQY
>TRBJ2-3|TRBV12-3/TRBV12-4|-
ASSYTGQGTDTQY
>TRBJ2-3|TRBV4-3|-
ASSEGATYTQY
>TRBJ2-3|TRBV20-1|-
SAGGQGTDTQY
>TRBJ1-1|TRBV21-1|-
ASSTKKEEGTPNTEAF
>TRBJ2-5|TRBV4-1|once
ASSSESWWEKTPRKHHLPETQY
>TRBJ2-1|TRBV6-6|few
AGGSNEQF
>TRBJ2-3|TRBV4-1|few
ASSQSSGHPDTQY
>TRBJ2-5|TRBV6-2/TRBV6-3|-
ASSYSGETQY
>TRBJ2-5|TRBV11-2|-
ASSFRPDQETQY
>TRBJ2-2|TRBV27|-
ASSFIVRVNTGELF
>TRBJ1-5|TRBV4-3|-
ASSQDRAGAGQPQH
>TRBJ2-7|TRBV2|once
ASSSAVDEQY